The subject of this entry is one T cell receptor beta chain. This entry belongs to a study of T cell changes during pregnancy in multiple sclerosis. Assay used: immunoSEQ multiplex PCR; TCRdb lists only in-frame clones, some missing. The sample records nearly 70,000 clones, 92% being singletons. The trim removed 2 bases at V and 4 bases at J, leaving 5 bases unmatched. CDR3 length: 14 amino acids. Germline assignment: CDR1 MDHEN and CDR2 SYDVKM. This TCR came from a female donor in good health, enrolled as a control in a pregnancy study. Sequencing was performed on peripheral blood, taken in the second trimester of pregnancy. This chain connects TRBV28 to TRBJ2-7; 7 positions match TRBD2. This CDR3 reads CASSLNLAAYEQYF. The DNA of the CDR3 is TGTGCCAGCAGTTTAAACCTAGCGGCATACGAGCAGTACTTC.